This T cell receptor beta chain was observed in a study of cytomegalovirus exposure and HLA in healthy donors. Findings and caveats of the study: Accurate prediction of most subjects' HLA-A and HLA-B alleles from TCR beta sequences was reported. As was reported, the classifier diagnosed cytomegalovirus status with high specificity and sensitivity. Common viral pathogens seemed to be connected with several of the most significant clusters, according to a later analysis.

The study ran its PCR with 60 Vbeta and 13 Jbeta primers. Method: immunoSEQ multiplex PCR; TCRdb's copy keeps in-frame clones and lacks some. The sample lists some 180,000 clones, more than 65% occurring once. The length of the CDR3 is 15 residues. V lost 5 bases and J lost 6; bases outside the gene matches: 9. Germline loops: CDR1 MNHEY, CDR2 SVGAGI. A remark on this clone: Its antigen is not identified.

The sample was PBMCs. The genes are TRBV6-5 and TRBJ2-3; the match to TRBD2 covers 9 bases. The TCR comes from a man aged 40-49 years in good health and CMV-seropositive. The CDR3 nucleotides read TGTGCCAGCAGTCCCGGGACTAGCTTAGCGGATACGCAGTATTTT. The encoded protein is CASSPGTSLADTQYF.